This entry lists 30 T cell receptor beta chains sequenced from one sample in a study of post-analysis software for immune sequencing data. No cognate antigen is known for these TCRs. General study findings and limits: Included in a set of about 5 TRBV segments more frequent in patients than controls were TRBV5-6, TRBV5-1 and TRBV20-1.

TCR beta libraries were prepared from cDNA with unique molecular identifiers. In TCRdb, the PCR reads were re-called with MiXCR into one record per CDR3 protein. This table holds hundreds of thousands of distinct CDR3 sequences, roughly 50% found once. The sample consisted of blood. These receptors were obtained from a girl between 5 and 17 years old with multiple sclerosis.

This chain connects TRBV4-1 to TRBJ2-4; TRBD1 might be the D (6 bases). CDR3 length equals 15 residues. V lost 1 base and J 4 bases, leaving 11 bases between the germline ends. The germline gives CDR1 MGHRA, CDR2 YSYEKL. The CDR3 region is CASSQGLTGKNIQYF. The DNA for the CDR3 is TGCGCCAGCAGCCAAGGTTTAACAGGGAAAAACATTCAGTACTTC.

The chain recombines TRBV12-3 or TRBV12-4 with TRBJ2-1; no clear D. V shed 3 bases and J shed 5 bases, with 8 bases lying between them. The CDR3 sequence is 13 residues long. CDR3 amino acids: CASSLWQNNEQFF. The DNA for the CDR3 is TGTGCCAGCAGTTTGTGGCAGAACAATGAGCAGTTCTTC.

The chain has TRBV29-1 and TRBJ2-7; D gene unclear. This CDR3 is built from 14 residues. Germline V gene lookup returns CDR1 SQVTM and CDR2 ANQGSEA. V lost 4 bases and J lost 2, with 15 bases in between. This chain's CDR3 is CSVVRAGNTYEQYF. The CDR3 nucleotides read TGCAGCGTTGTCCGAGCTGGGAACACCTACGAGCAGTACTTC.

This clonotype has just a few counts. V usage is TRBV5-1 and J usage is TRBJ2-3; TRBD2 is a possible D gene (6 bases). V lost 0 bases and J 4 bases, leaving 18 bases between the germline ends. CDR3 length equals 17 residues. The germline V gene has CDR1 SGHRS and CDR2 YFSETQ. The CDR3, as DNA: TGCGCCAGCAGCTTGGGGTTGTCTCCCGCTAGCGCAGATACGCAGTATTTT. Residues: CASSLGLSPASADTQYF.

This clonotype has only one observation. V is TRBV3-1 and J is TRBJ1-1, with D unresolved. V was trimmed by 1 base and J by 4 bases, leaving 13 bases between them. The CDR3 spans 15 residues. Looked up from germline, CDR1 is LGHDT and CDR2 is YNNKEL (reference sequence). The CDR3 sequence is CASSQVLTRGTEAFF. The CDR3 DNA follows: TGTGCCAGCAGCCAAGTCCTGACCCGGGGCACTGAAGCTTTCTTT. Based on the CDR3 plus reference TRBV3-1 and TRBJ1-1, the full variable domain is DTAVSQTPKYLVTQMGNDKSIKCEQNLGHDTMYWYKQDSKKFLKIMFSYNNKELIINETVPNRFSPKSPDKAHLNLHINSLELGDSAVYFCASSQVLTRGTEAFFGQGTRLTVV.

This clonotype was observed a few times. V and J are TRBV7-2 and TRBJ2-4; 9 positions match TRBD1. With the DNA end fitting TRBJ2-7 better, the J assignment may be wrong. The CDR3 contains 14 residues. Germline CDR1 and CDR2: SGHTA and FQGNSA. CDR3 protein: CASSPGTGHHEQYF. The CDR3 DNA is TGTGCCAGCAGCCCGGGGACAGGGCACCACGAGCAGTACTTC.

V and J are TRBV5-1 and TRBJ2-7, with D perhaps matching TRBD1 (6 bases). Trimming pared 1 base from V and 7 bases from J, leaving 15 bases between. CDR1 is SGHRS, CDR2 YFSETQ, per germline. CDR3 length: 14 residues. This chain's CDR3 is CASSLRQSQGEQYF. The CDR3, as DNA: TGCGCCAGCAGCTTGAGACAGTCCCAGGGGGAGCAGTACTTC. The variable domain in full, with the rest retrieved from reference TRBV5-1 and TRBJ2-7, is KAGVTQTPRYLIKTRGQQVTLSCSPISGHRSVSWYQQTPGQGLQFLFEYFSETQRNKGNFPGRFSGRQFSNSRSEMNVSTLELGDSALYLCASSLRQSQGEQYFGPGTRLTVT.

The V call is TRBV7-2, the J call TRBJ2-1; D perhaps matches TRBD1 (5 bases). V lost 10 bases, J lost 2 bases, and 15 bases lay in between. The V gene's germline CDR1 is SGHTA and CDR2 FQGNSA. The CDR3 length is 14 residues. This chain's CDR3 is CATMGPRTYNEQFF. In DNA, the CDR3 is TGTGCCACCATGGGGCCCAGGACCTACAATGAGCAGTTCTTC. Full variable domain (outside the CDR3, taken from reference TRBV7-2 and TRBJ2-1): GAGVSQSPSNKVTEKGKDVELRCDPISGHTALYWYRQSLGQGLEFLIYFQGNSAPDKSGLPSDRFSAERTGGSVSTLTIQRTQQEDSAVYLCATMGPRTYNEQFFGPGTRLTVL.

The rearrangement links TRBV29-1 to TRBJ2-1; TRBD1 matches 10 bases. CDR3 length equals 13 residues. Trimming removed 2 bases from V and 12 bases from J; junction bases left unmatched: 7. Germline V lookup: CDR1 SQVTM, CDR2 ANQGSEA. The CDR3 DNA is TGCAGCGTTGAACCCGACAGGGGGCAAGTGCAGTTCTTC. Its protein product is CSVEPDRGQVQFF.

The chain couples TRBV12-3 or TRBV12-4 to TRBJ2-1, with 10 bases identical to TRBD2. The V segment lost 7 bases and the J segment 8 bases; nucleotides outside the gene matches: 14. This CDR3 has 16 residues. The CDR3, as DNA: TGTGCCAGCAAGTCACTAGCGGGGTTGGGAGTGGATGAGCAGTTCTTC. This gives the protein CASKSLAGLGVDEQFF.

This clonotype was observed a handful of times. The gene calls are TRBV7-2 and TRBJ2-1; 7 bases are shared with TRBD1. Germline CDR1 and CDR2: SGHTA and FQGNSA. V lost 4 bases to trimming and J lost 4 bases; unmatched junction nucleotides: 4. The CDR3 is 14 amino acids. The CDR3 region is CASSSDRDYNEQFF. DNA for the CDR3: TGTGCCAGCAGCTCTGACAGGGATTACAATGAGCAGTTCTTC.

The chain recombines TRBV27 with TRBJ2-1, with TRBD2 identical over 8 bases. Germline V gives CDR1 MNHEY, CDR2 SMNVEV (reference sequence). The CDR3 has 15 residues. V was clipped by 6 bases and J by 5 bases; unmatched bases: 9. The CDR3 here is CASRRWAGGDNEQFF. CDR3 bases: TGTGCCAGCAGGAGATGGGCGGGGGGTGACAATGAGCAGTTCTTC.

This clonotype occurred a few times. The genes are TRBV15 and TRBJ1-2; the D gene is possibly TRBD1 (5 bases). The CDR3 consists of 14 residues. Trimming pared 0 bases from V and 8 bases from J, leaving 13 bases between. Germline V gene sequence: CDR1 LNHNV, CDR2 YYDKDF (reference sequence). The CDR3 bases are TGTGCCACCAGCAGAGATGTGGGGGTGAGGGGCTACACCTTC. Translated: CATSRDVGVRGYTF.

This clonotype occurred a few times. This sequence joins TRBV29-1 and TRBJ2-4, with 9 bases identical to TRBD1. The CDR3 extends over 13 amino acids. Germline V CDR1 and CDR2: SQVTM, ANQGSEA. V lost 6 bases to trimming and J lost 9 bases; unmatched junction nucleotides: 9. DNA of the CDR3: TGCAGCGTATCACAGGGGGCATATGGCATTCAGTACTTC. It encodes CSVSQGAYGIQYF. Together with reference TRBV29-1 and TRBJ2-4, the CDR3 gives the full variable domain: SAVISQKPSRDICQRGTSLTIQCQVDSQVTMMFWYRQQPGQSLTLIATANQGSEATYESGFVIDKFPISRPNLTFSTLTVSNMSPEDSSIYLCSVSQGAYGIQYFGAGTRLSVL.

V gene TRBV7-9 combines with J gene TRBJ2-1; 8 bases align to TRBD2. V shed 2 bases and J 4 bases; nucleotides not matched to a gene: 4. The CDR3 sequence is 15 residues long. Germline V CDR1 and CDR2: SEHNR, FQNEAQ (reference sequence). The CDR3 is CASSLRLAPYNEQFF. The DNA for the CDR3 is TGTGCCAGCAGCTTACGACTAGCGCCGTACAATGAGCAGTTCTTC.

This clonotype has a handful of counts. The V call is TRBV10-3, the J call TRBJ2-7, with D unclear. V was cut by 3 bases and J by 0 bases, with 18 bases left in between. The CDR3 runs to 17 residues. The germline V gene has CDR1 ENHRY and CDR2 SYGVKD. The CDR3: CAISDLTRSLSSYEQYF. DNA of the CDR3: TGTGCCATCAGTGATTTAACCAGGTCGCTGAGCTCCTACGAGCAGTACTTC.

This chain links TRBV29-1 with TRBJ2-4; TRBD2 matches at 8 bases. The J call may be incorrect, as the DNA end agrees better with TRBJ2-7. The CDR3 spans 14 residues. CDR1 is SQVTM and CDR2 is ANQGSEA in the germline V gene. CDR3 protein: CSVLQAGGIYEQYF. The CDR3, as DNA: TGCAGCGTTCTCCAGGCGGGGGGCATCTACGAGCAGTACTTC.

The chain links TRBV10-3 to TRBJ2-3; 7 bases agree with TRBD2. This CDR3 spans 14 amino acids. The germline V gene has CDR1 ENHRY and CDR2 SYGVKD. V was pared by 5 bases and J by 0 bases, with 2 bases of the junction left unmatched. CDR3 sequence (DNA): TGTGCCATCAGTACGGGACTAAGCACAGATACGCAGTATTTT. It translates to CAISTGLSTDTQYF.

DNA for the CDR3: TGTGCCAGTAGTATAGGGGCCAGACCTCACCTCCACTTT. Translating it yields CASSIGARPHLHF. The genes are TRBV19 and TRBJ1-6; D gene unclear. The V and J ends lost 1 base and 15 bases respectively, with 13 bases between them. Germline loops: CDR1 LNHDA, CDR2 SQIVND (reference sequence). The CDR3 contains 13 residues.

This chain links TRBV5-1 with TRBJ2-5, with TRBD2 matching 10 bases. J lost 2 bases, V lost 4 bases, and 2 bases had no gene match. Germline-derived CDR1 and CDR2 are SGHRS and YFSETQ. The CDR3 spans 14 residues. The CDR3 coding sequence is TGCGCCAGCAGCCAACTAGCGGGACAAGAGACCCAGTACTTC. It encodes CASSQLAGQETQYF.

The rearrangement links TRBV3-1 to TRBJ2-4, with unresolved D. The CDR3 extends over 11 amino acids. Germline V CDR1 and CDR2: LGHDT, YNNKEL (reference sequence). V was cut by 3 bases and J by 13 bases, with 10 bases left in between. The CDR3 nucleotides are TGTGCCAGCAGCCAGCTTGGAGAGCAGTACTTC. It is translated as CASSQLGEQYF.

This clonotype showed up just once. CDR3 coding DNA: TGTGCCTGGAGTGGGGGACTAGTTCCCTACAATGAGCAGTTCTTC. Amino acid sequence: CAWSGGLVPYNEQFF. The chain has TRBV30 and TRBJ2-1; 8 bases agree with TRBD2. V lost 1 base, J lost 2 bases, and 4 bases stayed unmatched. CDR3 size: 15 residues. Germline CDR1 and CDR2: GTSNPN and SVGIG (reference sequence). Supplemented by reference TRBV30 and TRBJ2-1, the full variable domain reads SQTIHQWPATLVQPVGSPLSLECTVEGTSNPNLYWYRQAAGRGLQLLFYSVGIGQISSEVPQNLSASRPQDRQFILSSKKLLLSDSGFYLCAWSGGLVPYNEQFFGPGTRLTVL.

The rearrangement joins TRBV20-1 to TRBJ2-1; TRBD1 aligns across 7 bases. The CDR3 sequence is 15 residues long. Germline V gene lookup returns CDR1 DFQATT and CDR2 SNEGSKA (reference sequence). The ends lost 6 bases at V and 2 bases at J; junction bases unmatched: 10. The CDR3 DNA follows: TGCAGTGCCGCCCGCGACAGGGTAACCTACAATGAGCAGTTCTTC. Translation: CSAARDRVTYNEQFF.

V is TRBV20-1 and J is TRBJ2-5, with TRBD2 identical over 9 bases. Trimming at V came to 1 base and at J to 5 bases, leaving 5 bases not matched to a gene. Germline values: CDR1 DFQATT, CDR2 SNEGSKA (reference sequence). The CDR3 sequence is 14 residues long. The CDR3 DNA reads as TGCAGTGCTAGAGTAGGGACTAGCACTGAGACCCAGTACTTC. Translating it yields CSARVGTSTETQYF.

The chain has TRBV19 and TRBJ1-2; a possible D gene is TRBD1 (5 bases). CDR1 is LNHDA, CDR2 SQIVND, per germline (reference sequence). V was trimmed by 3 bases and J by 4 bases, leaving 15 bases between them. This CDR3 comprises 15 residues. CDR3 residues: CASSMGPREVYGYTF. Here the CDR3 DNA reads TGTGCCAGTAGTATGGGTCCCAGGGAGGTCTATGGCTACACCTTC.

CDR3 in DNA: TGCAGTGCTAGAGATAACCCGGGGGGGAGTGAGCAGTACTTC. As protein: CSARDNPGGSEQYF. The V and J genes are TRBV20-1 and TRBJ2-7; 8 nucleotides agree with TRBD2. This CDR3 has 14 residues. V shed 0 bases, J shed 7 bases, and the junction held 8 bases outside the gene matches. CDR1 and CDR2 (germline): DFQATT, SNEGSKA (reference sequence).

The CDR3 region is CSVVSGKGYTF. CDR3 sequence (DNA): TGCAGCGTTGTCTCTGGGAAGGGCTACACCTTC. J is TRBJ1-2 and V is TRBV29-1; D gene uncertain. The CDR3 runs 11 residues. The V and J ends lost 4 bases and 8 bases respectively, with 11 bases between them. From germline, CDR1 is SQVTM and CDR2 ANQGSEA.

This clonotype occurred a few times. The gene calls are TRBV5-1 and TRBJ2-1; TRBD1 agrees at 9 bases. Germline-derived CDR1 and CDR2 are SGHRS and YFSETQ. CDR3 length equals 14 residues. Trimming took 6 bases from V and 3 from J; bases not matched to a gene: 4. CDR3 bases: TGCGCCAGCACGGAGGGACAGGGCTACAATGAGCAGTTCTTC. This encodes CASTEGQGYNEQFF.

The chain carries TRBV20-1 and TRBJ1-2; D might be TRBD1 (5 bases). V was pared by 1 base and J by 6 bases, with 18 bases between. The CDR3 covers 15 residues. Germline CDR1 is DFQATT and CDR2 is SNEGSKA (reference sequence). The CDR3: CSARVPPAGNHGYTF. CDR3 DNA sequence: TGCAGTGCTAGAGTACCCCCGGCAGGGAACCATGGCTACACCTTC.

The chain combines TRBV20-1 with TRBJ2-7; tentatively, D is TRBD2 (7 bases). This CDR3 has 19 residues. The V gene's germline CDR1 is DFQATT and CDR2 SNEGSKA (reference sequence). The V end lost 0 bases, the J end lost 2 bases, and 26 bases lay between the germline ends. The CDR3 DNA reads TGCAGTGCTAGAGATTTTACCCCAGGGACAAGCGGGGCTCCCTACGAGCAGTACTTC. Amino acid sequence: CSARDFTPGTSGAPYEQYF.